The source of this T cell receptor beta chain is a study of T cells after yellow fever vaccination. Study at large: When fractions had low cell numbers, they were prepared with SMART-Seq v4 Ultra Low Input. Whole-study results and caveats: By day 5 rather than day 15, the secondary response had peaked, though it was weaker. Primary-vaccination clones mostly resurfaced post-booster (around 95% CD4, roughly 90% CD8).

This clonotype was detected many times. Antigen unknown. The 5'RACE template-switching step produced TCR cDNA and added a universal primer site and UMIs. Using its own MiXCR run on the 5' RACE reads, TCRdb lists one record per CDR3 protein. This sample has some 500,000 distinct CDR3 sequences, with 13% found just once. The ends were cut back, 6 bases at V and 6 bases at J, with 10 bases in the middle. The CDR3 is made up of 11 amino acids. Looked up from germline, CDR1 is SGHRS and CDR2 is YFSETQ. The source of this sequence is a young man who received the YFV17D yellow fever vaccine. This chain connects TRBV5-1 to TRBJ2-7; perhaps TRBD1 as D (6 bases). Sequencing used PBMCs, obtained on the day of the yellow fever booster vaccination. CDR3 sequence: CASKTGVEQYF. CDR3 DNA: TGCGCCAGCAAGACAGGAGTCGAGCAGTACTTC.